The 9 T cell receptor beta chains presented below share a single source sample, sequenced in a study of pediatric ulcerative colitis. Using immunoSEQ multiplex PCR, the repertoire was profiled, and TCRdb retains in-frame clones only, with some absent. The sample has 36,000 or so clones, around 73% seen once. During colonoscopy, one to two rectal pinch biopsies were collected. What was sequenced was gut tissue. These receptors were taken from a boy under 18 with moderate ulcerative colitis.

The chain combines TRBV7-2 with TRBJ2-3; TRBD2 agrees at 7 bases. The germline V gene has CDR1 SGHTA and CDR2 FQGNSA. After removal of 1 base from V and 8 bases from J, the junction contained 9 bases not matched to a gene. This CDR3 is 15 amino acids long. CDR3 residues: CASSLEASGFFTQYF. The CDR3 DNA sequence: TGTGCCAGCAGCTTAGAGGCTAGCGGTTTTTTTACGCAGTATTTT.

The chain joins TRBV9 to TRBJ2-5; 10 bases agree with TRBD2. CDR1 is SGDLS, CDR2 YYNGEE, per germline. The CDR3 spans 13 residues. V shed 4 bases, J shed 5 bases, and the junction held 2 bases outside the gene matches. Here the CDR3 reads CASSPGLAETQYF. As DNA, the CDR3 is TGTGCCAGCAGCCCGGGACTAGCGGAGACCCAGTACTTC.

The genes are TRBV28 and TRBJ1-4, with D possibly TRBD1 on 5 matching bases. This CDR3 spans 14 amino acids. Trimming shortened V by 10 bases and J by 0 bases, and 12 bases separated the two germline ends. The germline V gene has CDR1 MDHEN and CDR2 SYDVKM. The CDR3 region is CATAVGATNEKLFF. Here the CDR3 DNA reads TGTGCCACCGCAGTAGGGGCAACTAATGAAAAACTGTTTTTT.

The rearrangement joins TRBV5-4 to TRBJ2-7; D remains unclear. CDR1 is SGHNT, CDR2 YYREEE, per germline (reference sequence). The V and J ends lost 3 bases and 7 bases respectively, with 14 bases between them. This CDR3 comprises 13 residues. Here the CDR3 reads CASSYPSGGEQYF. As DNA, the CDR3 is TGTGCCAGCAGCTACCCTTCCGGTGGGGAGCAGTACTTC.

This chain connects TRBV29-1 to TRBJ2-5, with 7 nucleotides matching TRBD1. The CDR3 sequence is 12 residues long. The germline gives CDR1 SQVTM, CDR2 ANQGSEA. The ends lost 6 bases at V and 4 bases at J; junction bases unmatched: 5. The CDR3 spells CSVADRAETQYF. The CDR3 region has the DNA TGCAGCGTCGCCGACAGGGCAGAGACCCAGTACTTC.

This sequence joins TRBV6-4 and TRBJ2-1, with 11 bases identical to TRBD1. Trimming cost V 2 bases and J 6 bases; bases outside gene matches: 3. Per germline, CDR1 MRHNA and CDR2 SNTAGT. This CDR3 region has 15 residues. Here the CDR3 reads CASSDGTGGVNEQFF. For the CDR3, the DNA is TGTGCCAGCAGTGACGGGACAGGGGGGGTCAATGAGCAGTTCTTC.

This rearrangement joins TRBV5-1 to TRBJ1-4; D call uncertain. Germline CDR1 reads SGHRS; CDR2 reads YFSETQ. V lost 0 bases and J lost 0, with 3 bases in between. The CDR3 sequence is 14 residues long. The CDR3 reads CASSLEPTNEKLFF. CDR3 coding DNA: TGCGCCAGCAGCTTGGAACCAACTAATGAAAAACTGTTTTTT.

V and J are TRBV28 and TRBJ2-4; 7 bases fit TRBD2. Losses at the gene ends were 8 bases for V and 3 bases for J; bases not matched to a gene: 10. The CDR3 runs 15 residues. Germline V gene lookup returns CDR1 MDHEN and CDR2 SYDVKM. CDR3 sequence (DNA): TGTGCCAGCCGAGGGCGGGAGTGGGGCAAAAACATTCAGTACTTC. Translating it yields CASRGREWGKNIQYF.

The gene calls are TRBV30 and TRBJ2-3; TRBD1 might be the D (5 bases). The CDR3 extends over 13 amino acids. Trimming took off 1 base at V and 3 bases at J, with 8 bases between the two ends. CDR1 is GTSNPN, CDR2 SVGIG, per germline (reference sequence). CDR3 in DNA: TGTGCCTGGAGTGCCAAGGGGACAGATACGCAGTATTTT. This encodes CAWSAKGTDTQYF.